Listed below are T cell receptor beta chains from one sample, sequenced in a study of cytomegalovirus exposure and HLA in healthy donors. Some clones are missing from TCRdb's copy, which holds only in-frame ones; the method was immunoSEQ multiplex PCR. In the table there are 150,000 to 200,000 clones, 85% of which are singletons. Sequenced input: PBMCs. The receptors originated from a young man in good health and CMV-seropositive. CDR3s include the opening cysteine and the closing phenylalanine or tryptophan. Each record gives: V gene, J gene, D gene, clone size, CDR3 protein, CDR3 DNA. The D gene is left open where the match is weak. For some rows the clone size is stated as once, few or many, or as a class when expanded; others skip it.

V gene: TRBV14; J gene: TRBJ2-1; D gene: .; clone size: .; CDR3 protein: CASRHTTSPLGEQFF; CDR3 DNA: TGTGCCAGCAGACACACTACTAGCCCTCTCGGTGAGCAGTTCTTC
V gene: TRBV15; J gene: TRBJ1-1; D gene: .; clone size: .; CDR3 protein: CATSSETMVYTEAFF; CDR3 DNA: TGTGCCACCAGCAGCGAAACAATGGTGTACACTGAAGCTTTCTTT
V gene: TRBV15; J gene: TRBJ2-3; D gene: TRBD1; clone size: .; CDR3 protein: CATSREKGRGIPDTQYF; CDR3 DNA: TGTGCCACCAGCAGAGAAAAAGGCAGGGGGATCCCAGATACGCAGTATTTT
V gene: TRBV5-8; J gene: TRBJ2-2; D gene: .; clone size: .; CDR3 protein: CASSLRLGHTGELFF; CDR3 DNA: TGTGCCAGCAGCTTGAGGTTGGGGCACACCGGGGAGCTGTTTTTT
V gene: TRBV25-1; J gene: TRBJ2-1; D gene: TRBD2; clone size: .; CDR3 protein: CASSEAGMGGRAGNEQFF; CDR3 DNA: TGTGCCAGCAGTGAAGCGGGGATGGGCGGGAGGGCCGGCAATGAGCAGTTCTTC
V gene: TRBV18; J gene: TRBJ2-1; D gene: TRBD2; clone size: .; CDR3 protein: CASSLAGGYNEQFF; CDR3 DNA: TGTGCCAGCTCACTAGCGGGAGGTTACAATGAGCAGTTCTTC
V gene: TRBV7-9; J gene: TRBJ1-5; D gene: .; clone size: .; CDR3 protein: CASSSGSNQPQHF; CDR3 DNA: TGTGCCAGCAGCTCAGGTAGCAATCAGCCCCAGCATTTT
V gene: TRBV7-9; J gene: TRBJ2-3; D gene: TRBD1; clone size: once; CDR3 protein: CASSWTGTDTQYF; CDR3 DNA: TGTGCCAGCAGCTGGACAGGGACCGATACGCAGTATTTT
V gene: TRBV27; J gene: TRBJ2-7; D gene: TRBD1; clone size: once; CDR3 protein: CASRGQGYEQYF; CDR3 DNA: TGTGCCAGCCGGGGACAGGGCTACGAGCAGTACTTC
V gene: TRBV25-1; J gene: TRBJ1-2; D gene: .; clone size: .; CDR3 protein: CASSEYRTNYGYTF; CDR3 DNA: TGTGCCAGCAGTGAATACAGGACTAACTATGGCTACACCTTC
V gene: TRBV4-2; J gene: TRBJ1-1; D gene: .; clone size: few; CDR3 protein: CASSQVDRSTEAFF; CDR3 DNA: TGTGCCAGCAGCCAAGTAGACAGGTCCACTGAAGCTTTCTTT
V gene: TRBV5-1; J gene: TRBJ1-1; D gene: .; clone size: .; CDR3 protein: CASGSPKGPELLTTEAFF; CDR3 DNA: TGCGCCAGCGGCTCACCCAAGGGGCCCGAATTACTTACCACTGAAGCTTTCTTT
V gene: TRBV19; J gene: TRBJ1-2; D gene: TRBD1; clone size: .; CDR3 protein: CASSIGRTGVYYGYTF; CDR3 DNA: TGTGCCAGTAGTATAGGGCGGACAGGTGTCTACTATGGCTACACCTTC
V gene: TRBV4-1; J gene: TRBJ2-3; D gene: TRBD2; clone size: .; CDR3 protein: CASSTWTSGRIGDTQYF; CDR3 DNA: TGCGCCAGCAGCACCTGGACTAGCGGGAGGATTGGTGATACGCAGTATTTT
V gene: TRBV28; J gene: TRBJ2-2; D gene: .; clone size: .; CDR3 protein: CASSQRTGPWELFF; CDR3 DNA: TGTGCCAGCAGTCAGCGGACCGGGCCCTGGGAGCTGTTTTTT
V gene: TRBV27; J gene: TRBJ2-1; D gene: .; clone size: .; CDR3 protein: CASRDSFQGQPYNEQFF; CDR3 DNA: TGTGCCAGCAGAGACTCCTTCCAGGGGCAGCCCTACAATGAGCAGTTCTTC
V gene: TRBV7-3; J gene: TRBJ2-5; D gene: TRBD2; clone size: .; CDR3 protein: CASSPTLAGVGETQYF; CDR3 DNA: TGTGCCAGCAGCCCCACCCTAGCGGGAGTGGGAGAGACCCAGTACTTC
V gene: TRBV15; J gene: TRBJ1-1; D gene: .; clone size: .; CDR3 protein: CATSSELTGRAEAFF; CDR3 DNA: TGTGCCACCAGCAGTGAACTGACTGGCCGCGCTGAAGCTTTCTTT
V gene: TRBV5-1; J gene: TRBJ2-1; D gene: .; clone size: .; CDR3 protein: CASSQRNRLDSEQFF; CDR3 DNA: TGCGCCAGCAGCCAACGAAATAGACTAGATAGTGAGCAGTTCTTC
V gene: TRBV4-2; J gene: TRBJ1-1; D gene: .; clone size: few; CDR3 protein: CASSQEPRDTEAFF; CDR3 DNA: TGTGCCAGCAGCCAAGAACCCAGGGACACTGAAGCTTTCTTT
V gene: TRBV6-5; J gene: TRBJ1-2; D gene: TRBD1; clone size: .; CDR3 protein: CASRRGTGGSGYTF; CDR3 DNA: TGTGCCAGCAGACGTGGGACAGGGGGCAGTGGCTACACCTTC
V gene: TRBV7-6; J gene: TRBJ2-3; D gene: .; clone size: .; CDR3 protein: CASSASTTSGTDTQYF; CDR3 DNA: TGTGCCAGCAGCGCCTCGACTACGTCGGGCACAGATACGCAGTATTTT
V gene: TRBV7-9; J gene: TRBJ1-2; D gene: TRBD1; clone size: .; CDR3 protein: CSSSLPHTGGDYGYTF; CDR3 DNA: TGTTCCAGCAGCTTACCTCATACAGGGGGTGACTATGGCTACACCTTC
V gene: TRBV19; J gene: TRBJ2-2; D gene: .; clone size: once; CDR3 protein: CASSYERSTGELFF; CDR3 DNA: TGTGCCAGTAGTTATGAGAGGTCCACCGGGGAGCTGTTTTTT
V gene: TRBV7-9; J gene: TRBJ2-1; D gene: TRBD2; clone size: .; CDR3 protein: CSSSSSRLAGGREQFF; CDR3 DNA: TGTTCCAGCAGCTCATCTCGACTAGCGGGAGGGCGTGAGCAGTTCTTC
V gene: TRBV5-4; J gene: TRBJ2-5; D gene: .; clone size: .; CDR3 protein: CASSSPTASEETQYF; CDR3 DNA: TGTGCCAGCAGCTCACCGACAGCGTCTGAAGAGACCCAGTACTTC
V gene: TRBV5-1; J gene: TRBJ2-7; D gene: .; clone size: .; CDR3 protein: CASSLGNEQYF; CDR3 DNA: TGCGCCAGCAGCTTGGGTAACGAGCAGTACTTC
V gene: TRBV6-5; J gene: TRBJ1-1; D gene: .; clone size: few; CDR3 protein: CASSRPGVWDTEAFF; CDR3 DNA: TGTGCCAGCAGTCGTCCAGGGGTGTGGGACACTGAAGCTTTCTTT
V gene: TRBV4-2; J gene: TRBJ2-1; D gene: TRBD2; clone size: few; CDR3 protein: CASNQGSGYNEQFF; CDR3 DNA: TGTGCCAGCAACCAAGGTAGCGGGTACAATGAGCAGTTCTTC
V gene: TRBV29-1; J gene: TRBJ1-2; D gene: .; clone size: .; CDR3 protein: CSVESRDRNYGYTF; CDR3 DNA: TGCAGCGTTGAATCTCGGGATCGGAACTATGGCTACACCTTC
V gene: TRBV7-2; J gene: TRBJ2-1; D gene: TRBD2; clone size: .; CDR3 protein: CASSLLLAGIYNEQFF; CDR3 DNA: TGTGCCAGCAGCCTACTACTAGCGGGAATCTACAATGAGCAGTTCTTC
V gene: TRBV7-2; J gene: TRBJ1-2; D gene: .; clone size: .; CDR3 protein: CASSLGKDTNYGHTF; CDR3 DNA: TGTGCCAGCAGCTTAGGAAAGGACACAAACTATGGCCACACCTTC
V gene: TRBV7-2; J gene: TRBJ1-5; D gene: .; clone size: .; CDR3 protein: CASSLTGPNQPQHF; CDR3 DNA: TGTGCCAGCAGCCTGACAGGCCCAAATCAGCCCCAGCATTTT
V gene: TRBV5-1; J gene: TRBJ2-1; D gene: TRBD2; clone size: .; CDR3 protein: CASSLWGGSSYNEQFF; CDR3 DNA: TGCGCCAGCAGCTTGTGGGGCGGGAGCTCCTACAATGAGCAGTTCTTC
V gene: TRBV7-9; J gene: TRBJ2-1; D gene: .; clone size: .; CDR3 protein: CASSTGGRNEQFF; CDR3 DNA: TGTGCCAGCAGCACCGGGGGGCGCAATGAGCAGTTCTTC
V gene: TRBV4-2; J gene: TRBJ2-1; D gene: .; clone size: .; CDR3 protein: CASSQDPGLQYNEQFF; CDR3 DNA: TGTGCCAGCAGCCAAGATCCGGGACTCCAATACAATGAGCAGTTCTTC
V gene: TRBV7-2; J gene: TRBJ1-2; D gene: .; clone size: once; CDR3 protein: CASSLTGLNNYGYTF; CDR3 DNA: TGTGCCAGCAGCCTAACGGGACTGAATAACTATGGCTACACCTTC
V gene: TRBV14; J gene: TRBJ2-5; D gene: .; clone size: few; CDR3 protein: CASSRALRGQETQYF; CDR3 DNA: TGTGCCAGCAGCCGAGCCCTAAGAGGACAAGAGACCCAGTACTTC
V gene: TRBV11-3; J gene: TRBJ2-1; D gene: .; clone size: .; CDR3 protein: CASSLEVIVEGSYNEQFF; CDR3 DNA: TGTGCCAGCAGCTTAGAGGTAATAGTGGAGGGGAGCTACAATGAGCAGTTCTTC
V gene: TRBV5-1; J gene: TRBJ1-2; D gene: .; clone size: .; CDR3 protein: CASSLGGYGYTF; CDR3 DNA: TGCGCCAGCAGCTTGGGAGGGTATGGCTACACCTTC
V gene: TRBV7-9; J gene: TRBJ2-1; D gene: .; clone size: .; CDR3 protein: CASSLVADYNEQFF; CDR3 DNA: TGTGCCAGCAGCTTGGTGGCGGATTACAATGAGCAGTTCTTC
V gene: TRBV2; J gene: TRBJ1-1; D gene: TRBD1; clone size: .; CDR3 protein: CASSPRTGKSPEAFF; CDR3 DNA: TGTGCCAGCAGTCCCCGGACAGGCAAGAGCCCTGAAGCTTTCTTT
V gene: TRBV29-1; J gene: TRBJ1-3; D gene: .; clone size: .; CDR3 protein: CSVTWGGSGNTIYF; CDR3 DNA: TGCAGCGTAACTTGGGGAGGCTCTGGAAACACCATATATTTT
V gene: TRBV29-1; J gene: TRBJ1-2; D gene: .; clone size: .; CDR3 protein: CSSRDNYGYTF; CDR3 DNA: TGCAGCAGCAGGGATAACTATGGCTACACCTTC
V gene: TRBV11-1; J gene: TRBJ2-1; D gene: TRBD2; clone size: .; CDR3 protein: CASQGGRGSSYNEQFF; CDR3 DNA: TGTGCCAGCCAGGGCGGGAGGGGGAGCTCCTACAATGAGCAGTTCTTC
V gene: TRBV28; J gene: TRBJ2-5; D gene: .; clone size: .; CDR3 protein: CASSRRARLEELTQYF; CDR3 DNA: TGTGCCAGCAGTCGAAGAGCGAGGCTAGAGGAGCTAACCCAGTACTTC
V gene: TRBV9; J gene: TRBJ2-2; D gene: TRBD1; clone size: .; CDR3 protein: CASSAWGQGVSGELFF; CDR3 DNA: TGTGCCAGCAGCGCGTGGGGACAGGGGGTTTCCGGGGAGCTGTTTTTT
V gene: TRBV5-1; J gene: TRBJ1-5; D gene: .; clone size: .; CDR3 protein: CASSRTGGSNQPQHF; CDR3 DNA: TGCGCCAGCAGCCGGACGGGGGGAAGCAATCAGCCCCAGCATTTT
V gene: TRBV5-1; J gene: TRBJ1-2; D gene: TRBD1; clone size: .; CDR3 protein: CASSVNRDRGGYTF; CDR3 DNA: TGCGCCAGCAGCGTGAACCGGGACAGGGGTGGCTACACCTTC
V gene: TRBV6-4; J gene: TRBJ2-1; D gene: TRBD2; clone size: once; CDR3 protein: CASRERELTDEQFF; CDR3 DNA: TGTGCCAGCAGAGAGCGGGAGTTAACCGATGAGCAGTTCTTC
V gene: TRBV5-4; J gene: TRBJ2-5; D gene: TRBD1; clone size: .; CDR3 protein: CASSLKGAQETQYF; CDR3 DNA: TGTGCCAGCAGCTTGAAGGGGGCCCAAGAGACCCAGTACTTC
V gene: TRBV30; J gene: TRBJ2-2; D gene: TRBD2; clone size: .; CDR3 protein: CAWSAGGATGELFF; CDR3 DNA: TGTGCCTGGAGTGCGGGAGGGGCCACCGGGGAGCTGTTTTTT
V gene: TRBV21-1; J gene: TRBJ1-5; D gene: .; clone size: .; CDR3 protein: CASSRDRDDGQPQHF; CDR3 DNA: TGTGCCAGCAGCCGGGACAGGGACGACGGTCAGCCCCAGCATTTT
V gene: TRBV6-1; J gene: TRBJ2-3; D gene: TRBD2; clone size: once; CDR3 protein: CASSEFVSGAYTQYF; CDR3 DNA: TGTGCCAGCAGTGAATTTGTTAGCGGGGCATATACGCAGTATTTT
V gene: TRBV5-1; J gene: TRBJ2-3; D gene: .; clone size: .; CDR3 protein: CASSEGGGAGTQYF; CDR3 DNA: TGCGCCAGCAGTGAGGGGGGGGGCGCAGGTACGCAGTATTTT